This TCR beta chain was sequenced in a study of blood T cell repertoires in COVID-19. Germline-derived CDR1 and CDR2 are LGHDT and YNNKEL (reference sequence). The V end was cut by 6 bases, the J end by 3 bases, with 19 bases between. The CDR3 extends over 16 amino acids. Authors' methods: Reference gene primer amplification gave estimated nucleated cell counts. Sequencing was performed with immunoSEQ multiplex PCR; in TCRdb, only in-frame clones are kept and a portion is missing. From that table come the V and J calls and clone size; the DNA was used to work out D and trimming. This table has 250,000 to 300,000 clones, approximately 88% appearing once. Recovery among Cohort 3 donors was established by two negative PCRs, clearance, or symptom resolution.

The chain recombines TRBV3-1 (or the pseudogene TRBV3-2) with TRBJ2-3; tentative D call: TRBD2 (6 bases). The sample taken for sequencing was PBMCs or T cells enriched from blood (not recorded which). The receptor was derived from a woman aged 40 to 50 who had recovered from COVID-19. The CDR3: CASSRAAGRGTDTQYF. CDR3 bases: TGTGCCAGCAGTCGCGCCGCTGGGCGGGGTACAGATACGCAGTATTTT.